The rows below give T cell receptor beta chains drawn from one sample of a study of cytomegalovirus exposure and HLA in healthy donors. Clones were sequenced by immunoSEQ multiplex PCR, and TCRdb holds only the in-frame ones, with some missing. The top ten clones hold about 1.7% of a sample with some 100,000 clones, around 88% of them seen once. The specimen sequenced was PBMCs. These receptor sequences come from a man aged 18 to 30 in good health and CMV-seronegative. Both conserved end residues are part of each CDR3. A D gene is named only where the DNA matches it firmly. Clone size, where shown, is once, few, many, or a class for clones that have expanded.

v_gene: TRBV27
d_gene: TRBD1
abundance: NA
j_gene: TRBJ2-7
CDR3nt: TGTGCCAGCAAGGGACAGTTAGTAGGTTACTACGAGCAGTACTTC
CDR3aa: CASKGQLVGYYEQYF

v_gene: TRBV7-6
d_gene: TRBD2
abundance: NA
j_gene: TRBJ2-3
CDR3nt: TGTGCCAGCAGCGCCAGACTAGCCCGATCAGGAGATACGCAGTATTTT
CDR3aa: CASSARLARSGDTQYF

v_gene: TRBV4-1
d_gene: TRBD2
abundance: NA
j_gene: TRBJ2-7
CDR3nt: TGCGCCAGCAGCCAAGTGGCTAGCGGGAGCTCCTACGAGCAGTACTTC
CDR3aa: CASSQVASGSSYEQYF

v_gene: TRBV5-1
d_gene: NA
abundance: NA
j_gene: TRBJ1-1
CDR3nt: TGCGCCAGCAGTGAGAGTTTGAACACTGAAGCTTTCTTT
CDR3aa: CASSESLNTEAFF

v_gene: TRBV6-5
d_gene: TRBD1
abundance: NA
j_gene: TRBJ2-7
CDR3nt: TGTGCCTTACCAGGGGGCGACGAGCAGTACTTC
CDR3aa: CALPGGDEQYF

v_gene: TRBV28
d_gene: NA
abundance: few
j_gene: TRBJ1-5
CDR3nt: TGTGCCAGCAGTTTTTATAATCAGCCCCAGCATTTT
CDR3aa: CASSFYNQPQHF

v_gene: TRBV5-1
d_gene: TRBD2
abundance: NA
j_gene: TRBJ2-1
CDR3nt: TGCGCCAGCAGCCTGGGGGCTAGCGGGAGTTCCTACAATGAGCAGTTCTTC
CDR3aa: CASSLGASGSSYNEQFF

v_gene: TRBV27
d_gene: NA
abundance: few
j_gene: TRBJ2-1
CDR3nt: TGTGCCAGCAGCCGCACTGATGTCTATGAGCAGTTCTTC
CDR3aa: CASSRTDVYEQFF

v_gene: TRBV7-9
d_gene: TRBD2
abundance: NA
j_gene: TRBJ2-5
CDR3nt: TGTGCCAGCAGCTTGGGACTAGCGCCAGAGACCCAGTACTTC
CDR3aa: CASSLGLAPETQYF

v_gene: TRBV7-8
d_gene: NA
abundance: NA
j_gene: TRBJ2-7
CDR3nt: TGTGCCAGCAGCCCCAACTACGAGCAGTACTTC
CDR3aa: CASSPNYEQYF

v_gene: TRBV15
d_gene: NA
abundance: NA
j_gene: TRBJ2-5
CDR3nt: TGTGCCACCAGCGCGAGAAAACGGGGCCAAGAGACCCAGTACTTC
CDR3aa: CATSARKRGQETQYF

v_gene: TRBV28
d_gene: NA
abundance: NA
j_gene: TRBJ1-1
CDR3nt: TGTCTGGTGCGGGGGAACACTGAAGCTTTCTTT
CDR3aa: CLVRGNTEAFF

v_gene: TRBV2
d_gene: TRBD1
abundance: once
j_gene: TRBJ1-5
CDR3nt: TGTGCCAGCAGGCCGGGACAGGCGCCCTATAGCAATCAGCCCCAGCATTTT
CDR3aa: CASRPGQAPYSNQPQHF

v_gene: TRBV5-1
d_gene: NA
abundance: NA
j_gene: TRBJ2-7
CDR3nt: TGCGCCAGCACTCCCTACCTGGACATGGGGACCTACGAGCAGTACTTC
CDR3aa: CASTPYLDMGTYEQYF

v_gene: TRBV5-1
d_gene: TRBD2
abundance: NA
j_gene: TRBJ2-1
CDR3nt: TGCGCCAGCAGCCCATCTAGCGGGAGGGCCCGATACGTTACGAATGAGCAGTTCTTC
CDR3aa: CASSPSSGRARYVTNEQFF

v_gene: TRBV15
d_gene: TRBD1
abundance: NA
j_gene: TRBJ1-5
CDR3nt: TGTGCCACCAGCAGGGGAGACAGGGGGCGCAGTCAGCCCCAGCATTTT
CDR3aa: CATSRGDRGRSQPQHF

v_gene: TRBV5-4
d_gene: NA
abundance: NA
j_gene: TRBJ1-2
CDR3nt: TGTGCCAGCAGCTTGGACCCAGGGATTAACTATGGCTACACCTTC
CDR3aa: CASSLDPGINYGYTF

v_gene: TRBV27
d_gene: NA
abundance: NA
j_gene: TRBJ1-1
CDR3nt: TGTGCCAGCAGTTTATCGAACGCGGGCCTTCGGGCTTTCTTT
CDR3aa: CASSLSNAGLRAFF

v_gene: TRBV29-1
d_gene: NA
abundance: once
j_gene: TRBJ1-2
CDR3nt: TGCAGCGTAACCGACAGGAATCGGGACGGCTACACCTTC
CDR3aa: CSVTDRNRDGYTF

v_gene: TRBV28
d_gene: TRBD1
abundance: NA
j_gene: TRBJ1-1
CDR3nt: TGTGCCAGCAGTTTAGCCAGGGGGCGGTCTACGGGGACTGAAGCTTTCTTT
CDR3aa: CASSLARGRSTGTEAFF

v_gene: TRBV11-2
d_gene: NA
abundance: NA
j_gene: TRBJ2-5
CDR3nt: TGTGCCAGCAGCTTAGCGCGGGGAGAAGAGACCCAGTACTTC
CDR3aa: CASSLARGEETQYF

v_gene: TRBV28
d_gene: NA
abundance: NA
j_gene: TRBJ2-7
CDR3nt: TGTGCCAGCAGCCTTAGGAGTCCTCTATCCTACGAGCAGTACTTC
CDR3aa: CASSLRSPLSYEQYF

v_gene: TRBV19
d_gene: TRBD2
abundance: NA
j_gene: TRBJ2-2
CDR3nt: TGTGCCAGTAGTCTCCCGGGACTAGCGGGAATCGGGGAGCTGTTTTTT
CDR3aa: CASSLPGLAGIGELFF

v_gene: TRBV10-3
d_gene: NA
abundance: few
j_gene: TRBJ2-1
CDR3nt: TGTGCCATCAGTGAGTCCAATCAGGAGCAGTTCTTC
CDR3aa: CAISESNQEQFF

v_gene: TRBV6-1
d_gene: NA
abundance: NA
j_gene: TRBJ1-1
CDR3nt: TGTGCCAGCAGTACGGAAGGGAGGAGGACTGAAGCTTTCTTT
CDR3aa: CASSTEGRRTEAFF

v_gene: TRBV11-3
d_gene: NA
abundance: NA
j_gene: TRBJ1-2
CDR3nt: TGTGCCCAGAAAACCAGCGGGCTCGTCACCTTC
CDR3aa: CAQKTSGLVTF

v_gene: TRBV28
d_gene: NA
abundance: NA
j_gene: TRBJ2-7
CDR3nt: TGTGCCAGCATCTCGGGCGACAGTAATTACGAGCAGTACTTC
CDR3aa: CASISGDSNYEQYF

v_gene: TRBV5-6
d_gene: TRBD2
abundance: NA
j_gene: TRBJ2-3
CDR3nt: TGTGCCAGCAGCTTGGGGCTAGCGGGATATGATACGCAGTATTTT
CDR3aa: CASSLGLAGYDTQYF

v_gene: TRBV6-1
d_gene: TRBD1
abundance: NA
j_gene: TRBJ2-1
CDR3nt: TGTGCCAGCAGTGTACAGGGGGTGATCAATGAGCAGTTCTTC
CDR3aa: CASSVQGVINEQFF

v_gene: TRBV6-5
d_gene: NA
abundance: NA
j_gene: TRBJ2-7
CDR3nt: TGTGCCAGCAGTTACTTCGGAGGGGCGGGCTCCTACGAGCAGTACTTC
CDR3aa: CASSYFGGAGSYEQYF

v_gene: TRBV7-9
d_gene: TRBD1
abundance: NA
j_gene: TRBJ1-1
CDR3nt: TGTGCCAGCAGCACCTGGACAGGGGTTCCTGAAGCTTTCTTT
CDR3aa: CASSTWTGVPEAFF

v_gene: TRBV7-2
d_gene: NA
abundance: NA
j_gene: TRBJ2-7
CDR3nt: TGTGCCAGCAGCACAAGCTTAAGGGGTTACGAGCAGTACTTC
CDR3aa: CASSTSLRGYEQYF

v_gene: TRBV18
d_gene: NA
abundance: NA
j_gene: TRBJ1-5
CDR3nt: TGTGCCAGCTCCCCCTCGGAGGATCAGCCCCAGCATTTT
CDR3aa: CASSPSEDQPQHF

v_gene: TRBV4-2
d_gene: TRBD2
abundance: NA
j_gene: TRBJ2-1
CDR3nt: TGTGCCAGCAGCCAAGATGTTCCCAGCGGGAGGGCCTTTGAAAAAAATGAGCAGTTCTTC
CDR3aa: CASSQDVPSGRAFEKNEQFF

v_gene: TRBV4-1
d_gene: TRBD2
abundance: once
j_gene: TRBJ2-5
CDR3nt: TGCGCCAGCAGCCAAGGGGTCGGGGGGGCCCTTGAGACCCAGTACTTC
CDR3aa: CASSQGVGGALETQYF

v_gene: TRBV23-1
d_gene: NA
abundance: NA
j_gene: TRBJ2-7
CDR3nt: TGCGCCAGCAGTCACCGCGATCTACGGACAAATTTACGGCACTTC
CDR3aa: CASSHRDLRTNLRHF

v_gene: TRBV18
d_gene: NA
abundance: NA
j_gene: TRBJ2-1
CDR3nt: TGTGCCAGCTCACCGGGGCTAGCGCAAAACAATGAGCAGTTCTTC
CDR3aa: CASSPGLAQNNEQFF

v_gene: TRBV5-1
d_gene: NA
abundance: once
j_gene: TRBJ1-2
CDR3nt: TGCGCCAGCAGTCTCGGGGTCAACTATGGCTACACCTTC
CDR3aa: CASSLGVNYGYTF

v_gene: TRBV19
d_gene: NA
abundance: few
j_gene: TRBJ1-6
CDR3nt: TGTGCCAGTATGCTTCGAACAGGATCACCCCTCCACTTT
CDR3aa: CASMLRTGSPLHF

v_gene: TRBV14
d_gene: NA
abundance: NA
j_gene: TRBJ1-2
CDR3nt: TGTGCCAGCAGCAAGATTTTGGACAGCGCAGGCTACACCTTC
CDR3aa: CASSKILDSAGYTF

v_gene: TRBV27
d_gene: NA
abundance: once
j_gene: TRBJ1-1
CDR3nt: TGTGCCAGCAAAACAGCCAGGGATGTGAACACTGAAGCTTTCTTT
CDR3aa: CASKTARDVNTEAFF

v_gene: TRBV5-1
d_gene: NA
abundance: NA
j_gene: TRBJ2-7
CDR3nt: TGCGCCAGCAGCTTAACAGGGCGAGGATCCTACGAGCAGTACTTC
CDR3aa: CASSLTGRGSYEQYF

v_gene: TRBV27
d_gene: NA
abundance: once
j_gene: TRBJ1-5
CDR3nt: TGTGCCAGCAGTTTATTTTACGGACAGTCTTCCAATCAGCCCCAGCATTTT
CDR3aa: CASSLFYGQSSNQPQHF

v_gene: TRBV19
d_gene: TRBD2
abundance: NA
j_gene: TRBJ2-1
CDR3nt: TGTGCCACCCATAGCCGGACTAGCGGGAGGGTTGAGCAGTTCTTC
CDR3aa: CATHSRTSGRVEQFF

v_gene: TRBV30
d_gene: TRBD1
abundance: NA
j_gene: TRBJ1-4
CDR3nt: TGTGCCTGGAGTAGGACAGGGAGGGGTTCAACTAATGAAAAACTGTTTTTT
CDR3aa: CAWSRTGRGSTNEKLFF

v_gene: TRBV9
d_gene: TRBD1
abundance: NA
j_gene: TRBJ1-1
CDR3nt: TGTGCCAGCAGCGTAGTAGGGAGACAGGGGGACCGTGTATTGAACACTGAAGCTTTCTTT
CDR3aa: CASSVVGRQGDRVLNTEAFF

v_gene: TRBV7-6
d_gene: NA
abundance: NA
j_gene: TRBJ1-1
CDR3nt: TGTGCCAGCAGCTTGAATTCGATTGGTTCAAGGGGTACTGGGACTGAAGCTTTCTTT
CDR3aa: CASSLNSIGSRGTGTEAFF

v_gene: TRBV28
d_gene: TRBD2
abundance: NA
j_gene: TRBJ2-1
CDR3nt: TGTGCCAGCAGTCCTCGGACTAGCGGGAGGGGTGATGAGCAGTTCTTC
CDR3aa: CASSPRTSGRGDEQFF

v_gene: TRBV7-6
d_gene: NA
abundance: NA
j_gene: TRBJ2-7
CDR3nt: TGTGCCAGCAGCCCTGACAGGTCGTCCTCCTACGAGCAGTACTTC
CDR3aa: CASSPDRSSSYEQYF

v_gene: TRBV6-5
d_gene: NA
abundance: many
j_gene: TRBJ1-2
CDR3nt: TGTGCCAGCACCCCTGGGGGGGAGTCCTTCTATGGCTACACCTTC
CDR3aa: CASTPGGESFYGYTF

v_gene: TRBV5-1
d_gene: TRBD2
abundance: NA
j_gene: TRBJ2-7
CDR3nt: TGCGCCAGCAGCTTGTCCACGGGAGGGCCTCTCGAGCAGTACTTC
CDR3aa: CASSLSTGGPLEQYF

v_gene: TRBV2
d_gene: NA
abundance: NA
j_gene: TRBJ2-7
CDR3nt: TGTGCCAGCATCCCTAGTCGGGGTGAGGGGGCCTACGAGCAGTACTTC
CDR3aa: CASIPSRGEGAYEQYF

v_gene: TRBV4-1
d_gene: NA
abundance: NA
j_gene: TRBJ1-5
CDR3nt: TGCGCCAGCAGCCAAGAGCAGGGAAACCAGCCCCAGCATTTT
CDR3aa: CASSQEQGNQPQHF

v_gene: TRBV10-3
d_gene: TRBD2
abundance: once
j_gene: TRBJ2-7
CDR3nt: TGTGCCATCAGTGAGTTAGACACTAGCGGGAAACCCTACTTC
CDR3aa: CAISELDTSGKPYF